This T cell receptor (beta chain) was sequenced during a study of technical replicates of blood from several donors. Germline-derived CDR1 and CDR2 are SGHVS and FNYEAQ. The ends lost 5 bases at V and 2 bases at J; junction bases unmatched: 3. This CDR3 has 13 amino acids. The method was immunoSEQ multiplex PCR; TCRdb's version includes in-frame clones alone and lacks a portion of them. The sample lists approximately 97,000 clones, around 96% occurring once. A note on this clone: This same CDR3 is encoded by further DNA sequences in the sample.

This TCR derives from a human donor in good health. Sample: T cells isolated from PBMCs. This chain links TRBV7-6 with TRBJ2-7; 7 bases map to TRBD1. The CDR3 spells CASSLGTAYEQYF. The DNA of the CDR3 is TGTGCCAGCAGCCTCGGGACAGCCTACGAGCAGTACTTC.